This T cell receptor beta chain is drawn from a study of T cell responses to AZD1222 COVID-19 vaccine. Study outcomes and limitations: Samples come after the peak T cell response, not at day 14.

The CDR3 loop spans 15 amino acids. Germline CDR1 and CDR2: SGHRS and YFSETQ. V was clipped by 1 base and J by 0 bases, with 5 bases between them. Assay used: immunoSEQ multiplex PCR; TCRdb lists only in-frame clones, some missing. This table has about 180,000 clones, 88% appearing once. This clone was seen just once. Its antigen is unidentified. The sample here was peripheral blood, taken 28 days after the second AZD1222 dose. This clonotype was sampled from an adult who received the AZD1222 COVID-19 vaccine. This chain uses TRBV5-1 with TRBJ2-6; D remains ambiguous. The CDR3 here is CASSLTDSGANVLTF. CDR3 DNA: TGCGCCAGCAGCTTGACAGACTCTGGGGCCAACGTCCTGACTTTC.